These T cell receptor beta chains were read from a single sample in a study of type 1 regulatory T cells. These receptors have no identified antigens. TCRdb re-called the reads with MiXCR, one entry per CDR3 protein. The top ten clones hold more than 7.5% of a sample with about 71,000 distinct CDR3 sequences, 20% to 25% of them seen once. What was sequenced was cultured type 1 regulatory T (Tr1) cells, either the whole culture or a sorted fraction (not recorded which). These receptors were taken from a human donor in good health. Each CDR3 is given without its conserved first and last residue. The order of the fields is J gene, V gene, CDR3 protein.

J gene: TRBJ1-1; V gene: TRBV6-2/TRBV6-3; CDR3 protein: ASTTDGTGGRNTEAF
J gene: TRBJ2-5; V gene: TRBV7-2; CDR3 protein: ASIPTPGLAGQETQY
J gene: TRBJ2-7; V gene: TRBV7-2; CDR3 protein: ASSRGLASYEQY
J gene: TRBJ2-3; V gene: TRBV7-2; CDR3 protein: ASSFIRIPPDTQY
J gene: TRBJ2-2; V gene: TRBV2; CDR3 protein: ASSITGSRNTGELF
J gene: TRBJ1-2; V gene: TRBV7-9; CDR3 protein: ASSLAPGQVVNYGYT
J gene: TRBJ2-7; V gene: TRBV10-2; CDR3 protein: ASRGLAGPLGEQY
J gene: TRBJ1-1; V gene: TRBV29-1; CDR3 protein: SVDAGGNTEAF
J gene: TRBJ2-3; V gene: TRBV5-1; CDR3 protein: ASSAGTPGLASY
J gene: TRBJ2-1; V gene: TRBV18; CDR3 protein: ASSPESRGEQF
J gene: TRBJ2-3; V gene: TRBV10-3; CDR3 protein: AIRPSGTRDTQY
J gene: TRBJ1-6; V gene: TRBV6-1; CDR3 protein: ASSWVVSPLH
J gene: TRBJ2-2; V gene: TRBV18; CDR3 protein: ASSPQIYTGELF
J gene: TRBJ1-2; V gene: TRBV7-2; CDR3 protein: ASSSYMGTGWHYT
J gene: TRBJ2-7; V gene: TRBV20-1; CDR3 protein: SAEGQTYEQY
J gene: TRBJ2-1; V gene: TRBV19; CDR3 protein: ASSIGLAGVSYNEQF
J gene: TRBJ2-5; V gene: TRBV5-1; CDR3 protein: ASRNLGETQY
J gene: TRBJ2-1; V gene: TRBV3-1; CDR3 protein: ASSQGGRGYNEQF
J gene: TRBJ2-4; V gene: TRBV5-5; CDR3 protein: ASSRQEIKNIQY
J gene: TRBJ2-2; V gene: TRBV10-3; CDR3 protein: AISSGRHANTGELF
J gene: TRBJ2-3; V gene: TRBV5-1; CDR3 protein: ASSSGVKNADTQY
J gene: TRBJ2-4; V gene: TRBV28; CDR3 protein: ASMQIAKNIQY
J gene: TRBJ2-1; V gene: TRBV7-2; CDR3 protein: ASGVRGYNEQF
J gene: TRBJ1-1; V gene: TRBV5-1; CDR3 protein: ASCRDKNTEAF
J gene: TRBJ1-1; V gene: TRBV12-3/TRBV12-4; CDR3 protein: ASSFNSQNTEAF
J gene: TRBJ2-5; V gene: TRBV20-1; CDR3 protein: SPSGGRETQY
J gene: TRBJ2-5; V gene: TRBV7-8; CDR3 protein: ASSRLAGETQY
J gene: TRBJ1-2; V gene: TRBV10-3; CDR3 protein: AISESGAGDYGYT
J gene: TRBJ2-2; V gene: TRBV30; CDR3 protein: AWSRGGQGHTGELF
J gene: TRBJ2-3; V gene: TRBV10-3; CDR3 protein: AISDKTLDTQY
J gene: TRBJ2-7; V gene: TRBV6-6; CDR3 protein: ASSLQGSSYEQY
J gene: TRBJ1-6; V gene: TRBV20-1; CDR3 protein: SATAGGGRSPLH
J gene: TRBJ2-7; V gene: TRBV7-3; CDR3 protein: ASSALQGSGEQY
J gene: TRBJ2-7; V gene: TRBV28; CDR3 protein: ASRLSAGEQH
J gene: TRBJ2-1; V gene: TRBV29-1; CDR3 protein: SVGVVGGPDEQF